This T cell receptor (beta chain) was recorded in a study of blood T cell repertoires in COVID-19. TCRdb's copy holds only in-frame clones and misses some; the assay was immunoSEQ multiplex PCR. The table records roughly 250,000 clones, less than 90% of them present only once. V gave up 3 bases and J gave up 7 bases; unmatched junction bases: 3. The CDR3 has 14 amino acids. Germline values: CDR1 SGHVS, CDR2 FNYEAQ. The chain uses TRBV7-6 and TRBJ1-5; TRBD1 aligns across 10 bases. The sequence was collected from a woman aged 40 to 50 who had recovered from COVID-19. The material sequenced was peripheral blood. CDR3 loop: CASSLTGGGQPQHF. Here the CDR3 DNA reads TGTGCCAGCAGCTTGACAGGGGGCGGCCAGCCCCAGCATTTT.